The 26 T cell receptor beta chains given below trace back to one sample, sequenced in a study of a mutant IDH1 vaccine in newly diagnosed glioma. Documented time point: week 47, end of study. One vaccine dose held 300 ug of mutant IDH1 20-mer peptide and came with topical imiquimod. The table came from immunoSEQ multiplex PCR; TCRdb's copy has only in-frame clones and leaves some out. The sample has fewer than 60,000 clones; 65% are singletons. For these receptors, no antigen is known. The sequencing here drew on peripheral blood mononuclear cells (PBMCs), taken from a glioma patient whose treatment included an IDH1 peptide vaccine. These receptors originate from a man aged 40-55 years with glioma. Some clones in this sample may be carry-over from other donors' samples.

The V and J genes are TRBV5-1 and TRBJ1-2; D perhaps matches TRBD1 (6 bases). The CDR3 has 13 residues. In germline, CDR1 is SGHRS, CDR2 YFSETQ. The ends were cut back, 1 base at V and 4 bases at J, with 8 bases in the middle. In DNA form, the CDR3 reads TGCGCCAGCAGCTTGCAGGGGTCCTATGGCTACACCTTC. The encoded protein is CASSLQGSYGYTF.

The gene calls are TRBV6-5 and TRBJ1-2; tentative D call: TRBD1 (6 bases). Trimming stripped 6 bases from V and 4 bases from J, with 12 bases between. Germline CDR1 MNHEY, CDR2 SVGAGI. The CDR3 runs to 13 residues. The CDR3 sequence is CASRGGAGYGYTF. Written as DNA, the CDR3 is TGTGCCAGCAGGGGGGGGGCCGGCTATGGCTACACCTTC.

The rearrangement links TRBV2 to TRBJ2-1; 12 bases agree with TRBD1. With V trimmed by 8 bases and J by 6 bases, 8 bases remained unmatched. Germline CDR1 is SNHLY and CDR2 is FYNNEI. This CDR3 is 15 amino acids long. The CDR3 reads CASAGGQGAANEQFF. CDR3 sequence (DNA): TGTGCCAGCGCGGGGGGACAGGGGGCTGCCAATGAGCAGTTCTTC.

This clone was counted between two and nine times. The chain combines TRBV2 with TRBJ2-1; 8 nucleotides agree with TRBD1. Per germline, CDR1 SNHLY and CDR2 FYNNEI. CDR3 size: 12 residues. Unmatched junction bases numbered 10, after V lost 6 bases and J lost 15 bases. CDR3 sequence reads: CASRKDQGARFF. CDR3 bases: TGTGCCAGCAGGAAGGACCAGGGGGCTCGGTTCTTC.

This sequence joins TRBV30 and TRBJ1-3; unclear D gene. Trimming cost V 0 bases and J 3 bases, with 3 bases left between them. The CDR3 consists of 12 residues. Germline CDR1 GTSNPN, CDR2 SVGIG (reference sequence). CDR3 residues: CAWSVGGNTIYF. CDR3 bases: TGTGCCTGGAGTGTCGGTGGAAACACCATATATTTT.

The CDR3 spells CASSSNRGPAWQETQYF. CDR3 bases: TGTGCCAGCAGCTCGAACAGGGGTCCAGCGTGGCAAGAGACCCAGTACTTC. The chain carries TRBV7-9 and TRBJ2-5; TRBD1 matches 7 bases. The CDR3 is 17 amino acids. The V gene end was trimmed by 4 bases and the J gene end by 2 bases; junction bases not matched to a gene: 13. From germline, CDR1 is SEHNR and CDR2 FQNEAQ (reference sequence).

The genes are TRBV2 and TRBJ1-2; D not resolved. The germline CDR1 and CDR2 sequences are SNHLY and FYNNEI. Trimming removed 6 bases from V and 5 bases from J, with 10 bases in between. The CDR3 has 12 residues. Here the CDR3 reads CASSGDFYGYTF. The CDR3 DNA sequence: TGTGCCAGCAGCGGCGACTTTTATGGCTACACCTTC. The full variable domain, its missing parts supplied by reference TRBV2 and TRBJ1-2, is EPEVTQTPSHQVTQMGQEVILRCVPISNHLYFYWYRQILGQKVEFLVSFYNNEISEKSEIFDDQFSVERPDGSNFTLKIRSTKLEDSAMYFCASSGDFYGYTFGSGTRLTVV.

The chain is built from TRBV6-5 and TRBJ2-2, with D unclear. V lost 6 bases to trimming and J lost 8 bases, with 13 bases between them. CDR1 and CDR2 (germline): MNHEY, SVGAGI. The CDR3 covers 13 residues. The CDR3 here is CASSDLPNGELFF. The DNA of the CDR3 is TGTGCCAGCAGCGACTTACCGAATGGGGAGCTGTTTTTT.

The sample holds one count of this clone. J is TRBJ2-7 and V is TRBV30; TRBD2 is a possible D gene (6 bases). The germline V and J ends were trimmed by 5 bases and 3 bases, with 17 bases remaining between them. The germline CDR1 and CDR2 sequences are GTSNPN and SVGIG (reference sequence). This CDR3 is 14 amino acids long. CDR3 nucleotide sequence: TGTGCCTGGGGCGGGGACGCGTCCCGCTACGAGCAGTACTTC. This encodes CAWGGDASRYEQYF.

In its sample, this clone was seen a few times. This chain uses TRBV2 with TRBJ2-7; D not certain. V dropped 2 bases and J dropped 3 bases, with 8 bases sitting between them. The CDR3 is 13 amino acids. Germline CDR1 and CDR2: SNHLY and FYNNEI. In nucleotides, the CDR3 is TGTGCCAGCAGTGAATTGGTCATCTACGAGCAGTACTTC. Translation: CASSELVIYEQYF.

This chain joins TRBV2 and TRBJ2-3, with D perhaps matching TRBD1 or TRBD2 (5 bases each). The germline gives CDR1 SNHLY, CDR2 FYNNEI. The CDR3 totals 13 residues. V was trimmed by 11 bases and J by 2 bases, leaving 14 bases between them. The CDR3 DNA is TGTGCCGTGCCGGGACGGCACACAGATACGCAGTATTTT. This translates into CAVPGRHTDTQYF.

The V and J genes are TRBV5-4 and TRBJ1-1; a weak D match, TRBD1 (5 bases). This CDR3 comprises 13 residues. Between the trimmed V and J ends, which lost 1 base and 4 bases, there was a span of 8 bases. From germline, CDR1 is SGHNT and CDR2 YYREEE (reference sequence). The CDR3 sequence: CASSLQRGTEAFF. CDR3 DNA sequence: TGTGCCAGCAGCTTGCAGAGGGGCACTGAAGCTTTCTTT. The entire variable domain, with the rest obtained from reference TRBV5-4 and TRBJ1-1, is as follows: ETGVTQSPTHLIKTRGQQVTLRCSSQSGHNTVSWYQQALGQGPQFIFQYYREEENGRGNFPPRFSGLQFPNYSSELNVNALELDDSALYLCASSLQRGTEAFFGQGTRLTVV.

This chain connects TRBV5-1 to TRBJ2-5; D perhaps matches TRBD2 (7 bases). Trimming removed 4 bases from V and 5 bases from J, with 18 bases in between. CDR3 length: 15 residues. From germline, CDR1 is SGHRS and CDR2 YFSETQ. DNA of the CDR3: TGCGCCAGCAGCCCACAAAGGGGGGGGACGGAGACCCAGTACTTC. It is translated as CASSPQRGGTETQYF.

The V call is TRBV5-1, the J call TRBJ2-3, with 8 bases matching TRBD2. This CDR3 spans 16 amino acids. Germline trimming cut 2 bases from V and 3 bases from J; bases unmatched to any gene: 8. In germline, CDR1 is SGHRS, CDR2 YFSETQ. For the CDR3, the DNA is TGCGCCAGCAGCTTCACTCGGGGGGGAAAAACAGATACGCAGTATTTT. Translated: CASSFTRGGKTDTQYF.

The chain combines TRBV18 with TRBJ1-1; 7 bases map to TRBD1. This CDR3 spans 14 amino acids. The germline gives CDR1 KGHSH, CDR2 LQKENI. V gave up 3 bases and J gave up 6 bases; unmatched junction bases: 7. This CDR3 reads CASSPVTGVPEAFF. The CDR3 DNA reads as TGTGCCAGCTCACCCGTTACAGGGGTCCCTGAAGCTTTCTTT.

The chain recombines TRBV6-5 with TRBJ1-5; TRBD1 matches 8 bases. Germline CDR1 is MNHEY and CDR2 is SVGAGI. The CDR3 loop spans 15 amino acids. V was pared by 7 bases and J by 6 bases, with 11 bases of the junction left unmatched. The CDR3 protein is CASTSTDRVRQPQHF. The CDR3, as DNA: TGTGCCAGCACTTCGACGGACAGGGTGCGTCAGCCCCAGCATTTT.

Here the CDR3 DNA reads TGTGCCAGCAGTGACTCCCAGTACAATGAGCAGTTCTTC. This codes for CASSDSQYNEQFF. The chain uses TRBV25-1 and TRBJ2-1; D is undetermined. CDR3 length: 13 amino acids. The germline gives CDR1 MGHDK, CDR2 SYGVNS. Trimming cost V 3 bases and J 4 bases, with 7 bases left between them.

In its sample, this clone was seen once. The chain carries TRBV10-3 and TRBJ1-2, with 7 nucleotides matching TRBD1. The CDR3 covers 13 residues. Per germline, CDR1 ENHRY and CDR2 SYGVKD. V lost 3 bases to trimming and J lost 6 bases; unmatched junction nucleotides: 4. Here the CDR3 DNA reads TGTGCCATCAGTGATGGGACAGATCATGGCTACACCTTC. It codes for CAISDGTDHGYTF.

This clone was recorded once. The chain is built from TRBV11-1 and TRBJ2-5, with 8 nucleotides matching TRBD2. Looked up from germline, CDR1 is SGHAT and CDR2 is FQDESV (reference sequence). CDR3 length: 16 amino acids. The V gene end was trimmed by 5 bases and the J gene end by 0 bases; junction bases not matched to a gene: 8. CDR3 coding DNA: TGTGCCAGCAGCCGCCGAGCGGGGGCTAACCAAGAGACCCAGTACTTC. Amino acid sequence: CASSRRAGANQETQYF.

In DNA, the CDR3 is TGTGCCAGCAGCCAAGGCCCCGGACTAGCGGGGGTTAATGAGCAGTTCTTC. Translated, it gives CASSQGPGLAGVNEQFF. The rearrangement uses TRBV4-2 and TRBJ2-1; 13 nucleotides align to TRBD2. The CDR3 spans 17 residues. The ends lost 1 base at V and 7 bases at J; junction bases unmatched: 7. Germline loops: CDR1 LGHNA, CDR2 YNFKEQ.

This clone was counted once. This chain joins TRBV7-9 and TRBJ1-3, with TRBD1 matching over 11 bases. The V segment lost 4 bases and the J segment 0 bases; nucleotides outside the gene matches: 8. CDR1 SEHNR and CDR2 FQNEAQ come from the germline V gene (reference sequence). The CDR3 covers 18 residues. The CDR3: CASSYPGTGGNSGNTIYF. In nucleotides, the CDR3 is TGTGCCAGCAGCTACCCCGGGACAGGGGGTAACTCTGGAAACACCATATATTTT.

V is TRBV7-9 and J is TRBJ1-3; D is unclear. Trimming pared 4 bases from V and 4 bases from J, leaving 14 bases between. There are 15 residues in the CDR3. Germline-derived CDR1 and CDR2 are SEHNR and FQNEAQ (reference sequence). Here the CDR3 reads CASSSQYLTGNTIYF. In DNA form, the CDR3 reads TGTGCCAGCAGCTCCCAGTACCTTACGGGAAACACCATATATTTT.

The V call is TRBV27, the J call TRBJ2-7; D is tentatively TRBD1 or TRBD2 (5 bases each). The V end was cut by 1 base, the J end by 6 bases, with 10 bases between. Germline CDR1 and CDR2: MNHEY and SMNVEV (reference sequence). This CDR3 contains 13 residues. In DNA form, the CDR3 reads TGTGCCAGCAGTTTATTTACGAGGGGCGAGCAGTACTTC. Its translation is CASSLFTRGEQYF.

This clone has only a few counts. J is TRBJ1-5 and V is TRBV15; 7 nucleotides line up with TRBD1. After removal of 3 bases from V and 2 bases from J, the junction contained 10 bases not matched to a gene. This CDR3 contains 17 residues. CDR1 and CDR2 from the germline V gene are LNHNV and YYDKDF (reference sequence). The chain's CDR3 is CATSSELDRDGNQPQHF. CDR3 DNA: TGTGCCACCAGCAGCGAGTTAGACAGGGATGGCAATCAGCCCCAGCATTTT.

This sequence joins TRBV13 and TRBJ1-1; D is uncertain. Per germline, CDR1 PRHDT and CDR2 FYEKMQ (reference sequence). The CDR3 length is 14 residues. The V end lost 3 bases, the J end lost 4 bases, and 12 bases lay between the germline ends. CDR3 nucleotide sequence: TGTGCCAGCAGCTTTCAGGCGGGTGGCACTGAAGCTTTCTTT. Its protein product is CASSFQAGGTEAFF.

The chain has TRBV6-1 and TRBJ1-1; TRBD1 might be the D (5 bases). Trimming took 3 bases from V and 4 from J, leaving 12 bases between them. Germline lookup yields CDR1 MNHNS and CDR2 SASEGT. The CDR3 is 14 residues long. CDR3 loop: CASSDPGGFTEAFF. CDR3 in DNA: TGTGCCAGCAGTGACCCGGGGGGTTTCACTGAAGCTTTCTTT.